These 6 T cell receptor beta chains came from one sample sequenced in a study of blood T cell repertoires in COVID-19. Assay used: immunoSEQ multiplex PCR; TCRdb lists only in-frame clones, some missing. The top ten hold 13% of the sample, which has 100,000 or so clones, just over 85% seen once. The material sequenced was peripheral blood. These receptors were taken from an older woman in a cohort sampled during active or convalescent COVID-19.

A few counts support this clone. This chain connects TRBV5-1 to TRBJ2-7; 9 bases fit TRBD1. This CDR3 is 15 amino acids long. Germline assignment: CDR1 SGHRS and CDR2 YFSETQ. With V trimmed by 4 bases and J by 7 bases, 12 bases remained unmatched. The CDR3 is CASSPELQGAQEQYF. The DNA of the CDR3 is TGCGCCAGCAGCCCGGAGTTACAGGGGGCGCAGGAGCAGTACTTC.

The rearrangement links TRBV4-1 to TRBJ2-7; TRBD2 aligns across 8 bases. After removal of 1 base from V and 3 bases from J, the junction contained 5 bases not matched to a gene. The CDR3 contains 15 residues. Germline-derived CDR1 and CDR2 are MGHRA and YSYEKL. In nucleotides, the CDR3 is TGCGCCAGCAGCCAAGTGGGGGCGGGAGGCTACGAGCAGTACTTC. This codes for CASSQVGAGGYEQYF.

This clone was found once. This sequence joins TRBV6-5 and TRBJ2-7, with D unresolved. V lost 5 bases, J lost 6 bases, and 14 bases lay in between. CDR3 length equals 13 residues. The V gene's germline CDR1 is MNHEY and CDR2 SVGAGI. The DNA for the CDR3 is TGTGCCAGCAGTCCCCCCCGAACGAGCGAGCAGTACTTC. Translating gives CASSPPRTSEQYF.

The V gene is TRBV12-5, the J gene TRBJ1-4, with D perhaps TRBD1 (6 bases). CDR1 and CDR2 from the germline V gene are LGHNT and FRNRAP. This CDR3 has 16 residues. The V end was cut by 5 bases, the J end by 8 bases, with 21 bases between. CDR3 coding DNA: TGTGCTAGTGGTCCGACCTACACGGGGGGCAGAGAAAAACTGTTTTTT. This codes for CASGPTYTGGREKLFF. The full variable domain, rest sourced from reference TRBV12-5 and TRBJ1-4, is DARVTQTPRHKVTEMGQEVTMRCQPILGHNTVFWYRQTMMQGLELLAYFRNRAPLDDSGMPKDRFSAEMPDATLATLKIQPSEPRDSAVYFCASGPTYTGGREKLFFGSGTQLSVL.

This sequence joins TRBV19 and TRBJ2-2, with D maybe TRBD1 (6 bases). V was cut by 3 bases and J by 1 base, with 15 bases left in between. The CDR3 contains 17 residues. Germline V gives CDR1 LNHDA, CDR2 SQIVND (reference sequence). The CDR3 here is CASSILQGRVNTGELFF. The CDR3, as DNA: TGTGCCAGTAGTATCCTTCAGGGGAGAGTGAACACCGGGGAGCTGTTTTTT.

CDR3 protein: CASSPTSTGSQYF. CDR3 nucleotide sequence: TGTGCCAGCAGCCCGACTAGTACCGGGTCCCAGTACTTC. V gene TRBV3-1 (or the pseudogene TRBV3-2) combines with J gene TRBJ2-5; D possibly corresponds to TRBD2 (6 bases). Trimming took off 4 bases at V and 9 bases at J, with 15 bases between the two ends. Germline V CDR1 and CDR2: LGHDT, YNNKEL (reference sequence). There are 13 residues in the CDR3.